The rows below give T cell receptor beta chains drawn from one sample of a study of shared clonotypes between healthy human individuals. The repertoire was sequenced with immunoSEQ multiplex PCR; TCRdb's copy has only in-frame clones and lacks some. The data contain 2 million to 2.5 million clones, about 92% of them singletons. Sequenced sample: naive CD4+ T cells from PBMCs. The source is a man aged 18 to 29 in good health. Some clones in this sample may be carry-over from other donors' samples. CDR3s include the opening cysteine and the closing phenylalanine or tryptophan. Each record gives: V gene, CDR3 protein.

>TRBV28
CASSQQKTDTQYF
>TRBV29-1
CSVEGSSKPQYF
>TRBV9
CASSVGLTAEQYF
>TRBV19
CASSPNAGFPYNEQFF
>TRBV4-2
CASSQFLGQGGNEQYF
>TRBV29-1
CSVEDGGNTEAFF
>TRBV18
CASSLGQLNTEAFF
>TRBV11-3
CASSRFTGAPYEQYF
>TRBV5-4
CASSLFRGDEQYF
>TRBV9
CASSVGTSTPTYNEQFF
>TRBV5-4
CASSFGAGRSDTQYF
>TRBV19
CASSRGLAGASYEQYF
>TRBV28
CASRPQGAPDTQYF
>TRBV21-1
CASSKVEILAGREQFF
>TRBV9
CASSVDSGSYNEQFF
>TRBV2
CASTGGSYNEQFF
>TRBV15
CATSRDTLANQPQHF
>TRBV10-3
CAISETYRGTEAFF
>TRBV7-9
CASSSRWRGYNEQFF
>TRBV19
CASSMIRSRPDEKLFF
>TRBV27
CASSFRLGQGYTF
>TRBV28
CATQPGGGADGELFF
>TRBV2
CASRGQGGYTEAFF
>TRBV6-5
CASSYYPGQGDNEQFF
>TRBV27
CASSPRRDQPQHF
>TRBV11-2
CASSPQGTSGYEQYF
>TRBV18
CASSPDLFNEQFF
>TRBV6-6
CASSYSGPRNTGELFF
>TRBV28
CASRRSGISYEQYF
>TRBV28
CASSLYGTSGAQYF
>TRBV12-5
CASGSETKNTEAFF
>TRBV2
CASSSGQSTGELFF
>TRBV9
CASSVVEGTRSYEQYF
>TRBV5-6
CASSFGDEQFF
>TRBV2
CASREAGGLRNEQFF
>TRBV7-9
CASRGRTGSSYEQYF
>TRBV6-6
CASSLVGLGNTIYF
>TRBV7-2
CASSESSGRSYNEQFF
>TRBV12-5
CASGSSGSNTQYF
>TRBV5-1
CASTPVAGGNTEAFF
>TRBV18
CASSLSLQGQPQHF
>TRBV9
CASSVATGEKVGELFF